This T cell receptor (beta chain) was captured in a study of naive and memory T cell subsets. Findings and limits, study-wide: Gini index rose across naive, CM, EM and EMRA in CD4 and CD8. A few larger clonotypes appeared in naive repertoires, especially CD8, possibly memory cells re-expressing CD45RA.

This clonotype appeared a few times. The antigen remains undetermined. This CDR3 comprises 14 residues. V was clipped by 3 bases and J by 4 bases, with 12 bases between them. Two oligonucleotides, mixed equimolar, formed the beta constant-region primer covering TRBC1 and TRBC2. Ligated cDNA was amplified by four rounds of PCR with nested alpha and beta constant-region primers and SP2. One entry per CDR3 protein, called by TCRdb with MiXCR from the UMI-ligation and nested PCR reads. Among around 140,000 distinct CDR3 sequences listed, more than 15% were seen once. The TCR was taken from a human donor in good health. Sequencing was carried out using naive CD8+ T cells from blood. The rearrangement links TRBV12-3 or TRBV12-4 to TRBJ1-1, with D uncertain. CDR3 in DNA: TGTGCCAGCAGTTTGTCGGAGGGCGGCACTGAAGCTTTCTTT. Amino acids: CASSLSEGGTEAFF.